The rows below give T cell receptor beta chains drawn from one sample of a study of T cell changes during pregnancy in multiple sclerosis. Repertoires were generated with immunoSEQ multiplex PCR, while TCRdb's copy carries only in-frame clones and drops some. Found here are around 99,000 clones, less than 95% of them singletons; the top ten hold around 0.8%. The material sequenced was peripheral blood, taken in the third trimester of pregnancy. These receptors were obtained from a female donor in good health, enrolled as a control in a pregnancy study. Each CDR3 is given with its conserved first and last residue. Fields, in order: clone size, D gene, J gene, V gene, CDR3 protein, CDR3 DNA. The D gene is left open where the match is weak. Clone sizes are given selectively: once, few, many, or a class where the clone is expanded.

clone_size: .
d_call: .
j_call: TRBJ2-1
v_call: TRBV11-2
cdr3_aa: CASSLSGDRGSYNEQFF
cdr3_nt: TGTGCCAGCAGCTTATCAGGGGACCGAGGATCCTACAATGAGCAGTTCTTC

clone_size: .
d_call: TRBD1
j_call: TRBJ1-4
v_call: TRBV19
cdr3_aa: CASSIPGQGPEKLFF
cdr3_nt: TGTGCCAGTAGTATCCCGGGACAGGGTCCTGAAAAACTGTTTTTT

clone_size: .
d_call: .
j_call: TRBJ1-5
v_call: TRBV6-1
cdr3_aa: CASSELTSLRVHQPQHF
cdr3_nt: TGTGCCAGCAGTGAACTGACGTCGTTGCGGGTACATCAGCCCCAGCATTTT

clone_size: few
d_call: .
j_call: TRBJ1-1
v_call: TRBV19
cdr3_aa: CATGKNTEAFF
cdr3_nt: TGTGCCACCGGGAAGAACACTGAAGCTTTCTTT

clone_size: .
d_call: .
j_call: TRBJ2-5
v_call: TRBV5-4
cdr3_aa: CASSLSYGEETQYF
cdr3_nt: TGTGCCAGCAGCTTGTCCTACGGAGAAGAGACCCAGTACTTC

clone_size: once
d_call: TRBD1
j_call: TRBJ2-7
v_call: TRBV5-4
cdr3_aa: CASSARTGMGEQYF
cdr3_nt: TGTGCCAGCAGCGCCCGGACAGGGATGGGTGAGCAGTACTTC

clone_size: .
d_call: .
j_call: TRBJ2-4
v_call: TRBV5-4
cdr3_aa: CASGIIGEAKNIQYF
cdr3_nt: TGTGCCAGCGGAATTATCGGGGAGGCCAAAAACATTCAGTACTTC

clone_size: .
d_call: TRBD1
j_call: TRBJ1-5
v_call: TRBV2
cdr3_aa: CASSGRQGTGGLNQPQHF
cdr3_nt: TGTGCCAGCAGTGGAAGACAGGGGACTGGGGGACTTAATCAGCCCCAGCATTTT

clone_size: .
d_call: TRBD2
j_call: TRBJ2-1
v_call: TRBV11-3
cdr3_aa: CASSPRTAGALNEQFF
cdr3_nt: TGTGCCAGCAGCCCTCGGACAGCGGGGGCCTTGAATGAGCAGTTCTTC

clone_size: .
d_call: .
j_call: TRBJ2-1
v_call: TRBV7-8
cdr3_aa: CASLERHEQFF
cdr3_nt: TGTGCCAGCTTGGAGCGGCATGAGCAGTTCTTC

clone_size: .
d_call: TRBD1
j_call: TRBJ2-7
v_call: TRBV9
cdr3_aa: CASSVGHRGGSYEQYF
cdr3_nt: TGTGCCAGCAGCGTAGGACACAGGGGCGGCTCCTACGAGCAGTACTTC

clone_size: .
d_call: TRBD1
j_call: TRBJ1-6
v_call: TRBV5-1
cdr3_aa: CASSPGDRRDSPLHF
cdr3_nt: TGCGCCAGCAGCCCGGGGGACAGGCGCGATTCACCCCTCCACTTT

clone_size: .
d_call: .
j_call: TRBJ2-7
v_call: TRBV4-3
cdr3_aa: CASSQDPGREQYF
cdr3_nt: TGCGCCAGCAGCCAAGATCCAGGGAGGGAGCAGTACTTC

clone_size: .
d_call: TRBD1
j_call: TRBJ1-4
v_call: TRBV18
cdr3_aa: CASSPDRNEKLFF
cdr3_nt: TGTGCCAGCTCACCGGACAGGAATGAAAAACTGTTTTTT

clone_size: .
d_call: .
j_call: TRBJ1-2
v_call: TRBV6-5
cdr3_aa: CASSPSGRNGYTF
cdr3_nt: TGTGCCAGCAGCCCCTCGGGGAGAAATGGCTACACCTTC

clone_size: once
d_call: TRBD1
j_call: TRBJ1-5
v_call: TRBV18
cdr3_aa: CASSPTGDDQPQHF
cdr3_nt: TGTGCCAGCTCACCGACAGGGGATGATCAGCCCCAGCATTTT

clone_size: once
d_call: .
j_call: TRBJ1-2
v_call: TRBV6-5
cdr3_aa: CASSYSRLSYGYTF
cdr3_nt: TGTGCCAGCAGTTACTCAAGACTGAGTTATGGCTACACCTTC

clone_size: .
d_call: .
j_call: TRBJ2-1
v_call: TRBV11-2
cdr3_aa: CASSLRGAAVLDNEQFF
cdr3_nt: TGTGCCAGCAGTCTCCGAGGAGCGGCGGTTTTGGACAATGAGCAGTTCTTC

clone_size: .
d_call: TRBD1
j_call: TRBJ1-5
v_call: TRBV4-1
cdr3_aa: CASSQVPTGDNQPQHF
cdr3_nt: TGCGCCAGCAGCCAAGTCCCGACAGGGGACAATCAGCCCCAGCATTTT

clone_size: .
d_call: TRBD2
j_call: TRBJ2-3
v_call: TRBV29-1
cdr3_aa: CSVSSGAGVDTQYF
cdr3_nt: TGCAGCGTTAGTAGCGGGGCAGGAGTGGATACGCAGTATTTT

clone_size: .
d_call: TRBD1
j_call: TRBJ2-5
v_call: TRBV5-1
cdr3_aa: CASSLILRTGSEETQYF
cdr3_nt: TGCGCCAGCAGCTTGATACTTCGGACAGGGTCCGAAGAGACCCAGTACTTC

clone_size: .
d_call: TRBD1
j_call: TRBJ2-2
v_call: TRBV15
cdr3_aa: CATSSEHRGPTGELFF
cdr3_nt: TGTGCCACCAGCAGTGAACACAGGGGACCCACCGGGGAGCTGTTTTTT

clone_size: .
d_call: .
j_call: TRBJ1-2
v_call: TRBV15
cdr3_aa: CATSGPRGGGAWVNGYTF
cdr3_nt: TGTGCCACCAGCGGCCCAAGGGGCGGGGGAGCGTGGGTCAATGGCTACACCTTC

clone_size: .
d_call: .
j_call: TRBJ2-1
v_call: TRBV7-8
cdr3_aa: CASSLNRVGEQFF
cdr3_nt: TGTGCCAGCAGTTTGAACAGGGTTGGTGAGCAGTTCTTC

clone_size: few
d_call: .
j_call: TRBJ2-2
v_call: TRBV9
cdr3_aa: CASSVDDWRTGRVFF
cdr3_nt: TGTGCCAGCAGCGTAGACGATTGGAGGACAGGGAGGGTGTTTTTT

clone_size: .
d_call: TRBD1
j_call: TRBJ1-6
v_call: TRBV2
cdr3_aa: CASSEGTVDNSPLHF
cdr3_nt: TGTGCCAGCAGTGAGGGGACAGTCGATAATTCACCCCTCCACTTT